The 28 T cell receptor beta chains below were found in one sample sequenced in a study of cytomegalovirus exposure and HLA in healthy donors. 60 Vbeta and 13 Jbeta primers were used in PCR. The table came from immunoSEQ multiplex PCR; TCRdb's copy has only in-frame clones and leaves some out. The data contain tens of thousands of clones, around 72% of them singletons. Sequenced input: PBMCs. The receptor source for this set is a man between 45 and 60 years old in good health and CMV-seropositive.

The chain uses TRBV5-4 and TRBJ2-3, with TRBD2 matching over 13 bases. This CDR3 is built from 18 residues. Germline CDR1 reads SGHNT; CDR2 reads YYREEE (reference sequence). V trimming: 4 bases; J trimming: 0 bases; junction bases outside the gene matches: 8. The chain's CDR3 is CASSAGLAGVWSTDTQYF. The CDR3 DNA sequence: TGTGCCAGCAGCGCCGGACTAGCGGGGGTTTGGAGCACAGATACGCAGTATTTT.

V and J are TRBV11-1 and TRBJ2-1, with unresolved D. Looked up from germline, CDR1 is SGHAT and CDR2 is FQDESV (reference sequence). This CDR3 has 14 amino acids. Trimming left V 2 bases short and J 0 bases short, with 5 bases between. DNA of the CDR3: TGTGCCAGCAGCTTAAGGAGCTCCTACAATGAGCAGTTCTTC. Encoded protein: CASSLRSSYNEQFF.

The rearrangement joins TRBV7-8 to TRBJ2-7; the D gene is possibly TRBD1 (6 bases). Per germline, CDR1 SGHVS and CDR2 FQNEAQ. The CDR3 contains 15 residues. V was pared by 4 bases and J by 0 bases, with 13 bases between. In nucleotides, the CDR3 is TGTGCCAGCAGCTCCAGGGGTTTTAGCTCCTACGAGCAGTACTTC. Translating it yields CASSSRGFSSYEQYF.

In nucleotides, the CDR3 is TGCGCCAGCAGTCAATCCTCGCGGGGGGCAGATACGCAGTATTTT. Translation gives CASSQSSRGADTQYF. This chain links TRBV23-1 with TRBJ2-3; 8 bases match TRBD2. TRBV23-1 is an ORF, with its function uncertain. CDR3 size: 15 residues. Trimming took 0 bases from V and 4 from J; bases not matched to a gene: 3.

V gene TRBV18 combines with J gene TRBJ2-3, with TRBD2 matching 7 bases. Germline lookup yields CDR1 KGHSH and CDR2 LQKENI. V dropped 3 bases and J dropped 4; count of bases not matched to a gene: 4. CDR3 length: 14 amino acids. The CDR3 reads CASSPGLTPDTQYF. CDR3 coding DNA: TGTGCCAGCTCACCGGGACTAACTCCAGATACGCAGTATTTT. The full variable domain, rest sourced from reference TRBV18 and TRBJ2-3, is NAGVMQNPRHLVRRRGQEARLRCSPMKGHSHVYWYRQLPEEGLKFMVYLQKENIIDESGMPKERFSAEFPKEGPSILRIQQVVRGDSAAYFCASSPGLTPDTQYFGPGTRLTVL.

The table lists this clone with a few counts. The chain is built from TRBV5-6 and TRBJ2-2; TRBD2 agrees at 10 bases. The CDR3 runs 16 residues. Germline V gene data show CDR1 as SGHDT and CDR2 as YYEEEE. Trimming at V came to 0 bases and at J to 4 bases, leaving 3 bases not matched to a gene. The CDR3 protein is CASSLGLAGPTGELFF. The CDR3 DNA reads TGTGCCAGCAGCTTGGGACTAGCGGGCCCCACCGGGGAGCTGTTTTTT.

This chain links TRBV5-6 with TRBJ2-7; TRBD1 matches at 10 bases. Germline CDR1 SGHDT, CDR2 YYEEEE. The V and J ends lost 4 bases and 5 bases, in that order; junction bases with no gene match: 9. This CDR3 region has 15 residues. CDR3 sequence reads: CASSNRDRGFHEQYF. The CDR3 DNA is TGTGCCAGCAGCAACCGGGACAGGGGCTTCCACGAGCAGTACTTC.

This chain uses TRBV7-9 with TRBJ1-2; no firm D call. Trimming left V 0 bases short and J 2 bases short, with 13 bases between. Germline V gene sequence: CDR1 SEHNR, CDR2 FQNEAQ (reference sequence). The CDR3 loop spans 16 amino acids. The CDR3 sequence: CASSLASLATNYGYTF. For the CDR3, the DNA is TGTGCCAGCAGCTTAGCGTCCCTAGCTACAAACTATGGCTACACCTTC.

This clone appeared a single time. The rearrangement uses TRBV6-6 and TRBJ2-7; 9 bases agree with TRBD1. The germline V gene encodes CDR1 MNHNY and CDR2 SVGAGI (reference sequence). With 10 bases clipped from V and 3 bases from J, the junction kept 4 bases outside the gene matches. CDR3 size: 12 residues. CDR3 loop: CATRDRDYEQYF. CDR3 DNA: TGTGCCACCCGGGACAGGGACTACGAGCAGTACTTC.

This clone has a handful of counts. V usage is TRBV5-6 and J usage is TRBJ2-7; D unclear. CDR1 is SGHDT and CDR2 is YYEEEE in the germline V gene. The CDR3 consists of 13 residues. The ends were cut back, 0 bases at V and 5 bases at J, with 9 bases in the middle. CDR3: CASSLDKKNEQYF. CDR3 nucleotides: TGTGCCAGCAGCTTGGACAAGAAAAACGAGCAGTACTTC.

This chain uses TRBV30 with TRBJ1-5, with D possibly being TRBD1 (5 bases). The CDR3 is 17 amino acids. Deletions cut 0 bases from V and 4 bases from J, with 19 bases between. Germline-derived CDR1 and CDR2 are GTSNPN and SVGIG (reference sequence). DNA for the CDR3: TGTGCCTGGAGTGTAGCTCCTGGGGCCTTTCTAAATCAGCCCCAGCATTTT. Protein sequence: CAWSVAPGAFLNQPQHF.

This chain links TRBV7-9 with TRBJ1-1, with D maybe TRBD1 (6 bases). This CDR3 region has 14 residues. The germline V gene has CDR1 SEHNR and CDR2 FQNEAQ (reference sequence). Trimming shortened V by 5 bases and J by 7 bases, and 17 bases separated the two germline ends. The CDR3 sequence is CASSRARGANEAFF. The CDR3 DNA reads TGTGCCAGCAGCCGGGCGCGGGGGGCTAATGAAGCTTTCTTT.

The rearrangement uses TRBV6-5 and TRBJ2-5; D unclear. The CDR3 contains 14 residues. CDR1 is MNHEY, CDR2 SVGAGI, per germline. The V end was cut by 3 bases, the J end by 3 bases, with 11 bases between. The CDR3 DNA follows: TGTGCCAGCAGTTATTCGCGGCATGAAGAGACCCAGTACTTC. This translates into CASSYSRHEETQYF.

A word on this clone: It is likely a read error, because the conserved phenylalanine at the end of the CDR3 is missing. The CDR3 region has the DNA TGTGCCATCAGTGGGGACACCTTCGACGGAAAACTGTTTTTG. Its translation: CAISGDTFDGKLFL. This chain links TRBV10-3 with TRBJ1-4; a weak D match, TRBD1 (6 bases). Germline CDR1 and CDR2: ENHRY and SYGVKD. The CDR3 is made up of 14 amino acids. V lost 4 bases and J 10 bases, leaving 16 bases between the germline ends.

This clone was observed a few times. The rearrangement uses TRBV28 and TRBJ1-2, with no clear D. The CDR3 runs 13 residues. The germline V gene has CDR1 MDHEN and CDR2 SYDVKM. V was shortened by 4 bases and J by 4 bases, with 10 bases between the two germline ends. Here the CDR3 DNA reads TGTGCCAGCAGTTCCCCCCCCGTCTATGGCTACACCTTC. Its translation: CASSSPPVYGYTF.

The chain has TRBV27 and TRBJ1-3, with 7 nucleotides matching TRBD1. Trimming took 0 bases from V and 5 from J; bases not matched to a gene: 7. CDR3 length: 16 residues. The germline V gene encodes CDR1 MNHEY and CDR2 SMNVEV (reference sequence). The CDR3 protein is CASSLSMGTARNTIYF. The CDR3 DNA follows: TGTGCCAGCAGTTTATCGATGGGGACAGCTAGAAACACCATATATTTT.

This clone came up once. The V and J genes are TRBV7-2 and TRBJ2-7, with 8 bases lining up with TRBD2. Germline trimming cut 1 base from V and 4 bases from J; bases unmatched to any gene: 3. This CDR3 comprises 14 residues. Per germline, CDR1 SGHTA and CDR2 FQGNSA. The CDR3 nucleotides are TGTGCCAGCAGCTTAGGCGGGGGGCCTTACGAGCAGTACTTC. Its protein is CASSLGGGPYEQYF. The full variable domain, in which reference TRBV7-2 and TRBJ2-7 provide the parts outside the CDR3, is GAGVSQSPSNKVTEKGKDVELRCDPISGHTALYWYRQSLGQGLEFLIYFQGNSAPDKSGLPSDRFSAERTGGSVSTLTIQRTQQEDSAVYLCASSLGGGPYEQYFGPGTRLTVT.

This rearrangement joins TRBV19 to TRBJ2-1; 14 positions agree with TRBD2. This CDR3 spans 16 amino acids. Germline V CDR1 and CDR2: LNHDA, SQIVND (reference sequence). The trim removed 10 bases at V and 4 bases at J, leaving 9 bases unmatched. CDR3 loop: CATGTSGSGWYNEQFF. The CDR3 DNA is TGTGCCACGGGGACTAGCGGGAGTGGCTGGTACAATGAGCAGTTCTTC.

This clone was counted a few times. This chain joins TRBV4-2 and TRBJ2-7; 9 nucleotides line up with TRBD2. Trimming removed 0 bases from V and 3 bases from J; junction bases left unmatched: 3. The germline V gene encodes CDR1 LGHNA and CDR2 YNFKEQ. The CDR3 has 15 amino acids. The CDR3 sequence is CASSQELAGSYEQYF. The CDR3 nucleotides read TGTGCCAGCAGCCAAGAGCTAGCGGGAAGCTACGAGCAGTACTTC.

The V and J genes are TRBV10-3 and TRBJ2-3; 11 bases fit TRBD2. CDR3 length: 17 amino acids. V shed 2 bases and J 0 bases; nucleotides not matched to a gene: 4. Germline CDR1 ENHRY, CDR2 SYGVKD. CDR3 amino acids: CAISEELAGVSTDTQYF. CDR3 in DNA: TGTGCCATCAGTGAGGAACTAGCGGGGGTTAGCACAGATACGCAGTATTTT.

The V call is TRBV4-3, the J call TRBJ2-7; D remains unclear. This CDR3 is built from 13 residues. Germline lookup yields CDR1 LGHNA and CDR2 YSLEER. Trimming took 4 bases from V and 10 from J, leaving 17 bases between them. CDR3 DNA: TGCGCCAGCAGCCCCTTGCGTTACGCCGAACAGTACTTC. Protein product: CASSPLRYAEQYF.

The chain employs TRBV27 and TRBJ2-7; TRBD2 aligns across 8 bases. Germline CDR1 is MNHEY and CDR2 is SMNVEV (reference sequence). J gave up 8 bases and V 4 bases, and 7 bases lay outside the gene matches. This CDR3 contains 13 residues. CDR3 DNA: TGTGCCAGCAGTTCGGGGGGGTTCCCTCAGCAGTACTTC. Protein: CASSSGGFPQQYF.

The CDR3 DNA sequence: TGTGCCAGCAGTGGGCAGGTGGGCGAGCAGTACTTC. This encodes CASSGQVGEQYF. The chain recombines TRBV6-1 with TRBJ2-7, with D unresolved. This CDR3 region has 12 residues. Germline loops: CDR1 MNHNS, CDR2 SASEGT. Trimming left V 4 bases short and J 6 bases short, with 10 bases between.

The chain recombines TRBV28 with TRBJ2-5, with D possibly matching TRBD1 (6 bases). Trimming took off 4 bases at V and 2 bases at J, with 14 bases between the two ends. Per germline, CDR1 MDHEN and CDR2 SYDVKM. The CDR3 is 15 residues long. Here the CDR3 reads CASSSRRTVQETQYF. The CDR3 nucleotides are TGTGCCAGCAGTTCCCGCCGGACAGTTCAAGAGACCCAGTACTTC.

By its share, this clone is medium-sized. Within the sample, other DNA sequences also encode this same CDR3. V usage is TRBV7-3 and J usage is TRBJ1-6; the match to TRBD1 covers 8 bases. The V gene's germline CDR1 is SGHTA and CDR2 FQGTGA. With V trimmed by 4 bases and J by 10 bases, 12 bases remained unmatched. The CDR3 is 16 amino acids. The CDR3 region has the DNA TGTGCCAGCAGCTCCCTAGGGGACAGGAGGGAATCACCCCTCCACTTT. Translation gives CASSSLGDRRESPLHF. The full variable domain, rest sourced from reference TRBV7-3 and TRBJ1-6, is GAGVSQTPSNKVTEKGKYVELRCDPISGHTALYWYRQSLGQGPEFLIYFQGTGAADDSGLPNDRFFAVRPEGSVSTLKIQRTERGDSAVYLCASSSLGDRRESPLHFGNGTRLTVT.

This rearrangement joins TRBV2 to TRBJ1-2, with 9 bases aligning to TRBD1. CDR1 SNHLY and CDR2 FYNNEI come from the germline V gene. The J segment lost 6 bases and the V segment lost 7 bases, leaving 9 bases of the junction unmatched. This CDR3 is 14 amino acids long. CDR3 nucleotides: TGTGCCAGCACAGTTAAGACAGGGGGAGATGGCTACACCTTC. This encodes CASTVKTGGDGYTF.

This rearrangement joins TRBV6-6 to TRBJ2-1; D call uncertain. Looked up from germline, CDR1 is MNHNY and CDR2 is SVGAGI (reference sequence). The germline V and J ends were trimmed by 8 bases and 0 bases, with 8 bases remaining between them. This CDR3 region has 13 residues. CDR3 protein: CASGWSSYNEQFF. The CDR3, as DNA: TGTGCCAGCGGATGGAGCTCCTACAATGAGCAGTTCTTC.

Regarding this clone: The junction does not match germline at one end; this may be a read error. The chain is built from TRBV5-1 and TRBJ2-2; TRBD1 might be the D (5 bases). CDR3 length: 14 amino acids. Germline CDR1 SGHRS, CDR2 YFSETQ. The CDR3 is CASRLARGPGELFF. DNA for the CDR3: TGCGCCAGCCGCTTGGCAAGGGGTCCCGGGGAGCTGTTTTTT.